This TCR beta chain appears in the sequencing data of a study of human T cells and chemical hapten exposure. Across the study: Mainly, slight library volume differences in the pool made TCR yields vary.

Time point defined: healthy volunteer bleed at 6 weeks. Total RNA was isolated from unfractionated whole blood. CDR1 LGHNA and CDR2 YSLEER come from the germline V gene. The CDR3 runs to 15 residues. Trimming removed 1 base from V and 4 bases from J, with 14 bases in between. Under the authors' procedure: From 23,224 to 690,600 TCRs were found per sample, with a median of roughly 89,000. TCRdb re-analysed the RACE reads in MiXCR, keeping a single row per CDR3 protein. TCRdb assigned the V and J calls; the authors' analysis was not used. The repertoire holds under 45,000 distinct CDR3 sequences, with around 5.5% as singletons. This clonotype was observed a handful of times.

The sequencing sample was made of whole blood. The TCR was taken from a human donor in good health. Some clones in this sample may be carry-over from other donors' samples. The chain uses TRBV4-3 and TRBJ2-7; possible D gene TRBD1, 6 bases. The CDR3 DNA sequence: TGCGCCAGCAGCCAAGGTGCCAGGGGAACTTACGAGCAGTACTTC. Protein product: CASSQGARGTYEQYF.